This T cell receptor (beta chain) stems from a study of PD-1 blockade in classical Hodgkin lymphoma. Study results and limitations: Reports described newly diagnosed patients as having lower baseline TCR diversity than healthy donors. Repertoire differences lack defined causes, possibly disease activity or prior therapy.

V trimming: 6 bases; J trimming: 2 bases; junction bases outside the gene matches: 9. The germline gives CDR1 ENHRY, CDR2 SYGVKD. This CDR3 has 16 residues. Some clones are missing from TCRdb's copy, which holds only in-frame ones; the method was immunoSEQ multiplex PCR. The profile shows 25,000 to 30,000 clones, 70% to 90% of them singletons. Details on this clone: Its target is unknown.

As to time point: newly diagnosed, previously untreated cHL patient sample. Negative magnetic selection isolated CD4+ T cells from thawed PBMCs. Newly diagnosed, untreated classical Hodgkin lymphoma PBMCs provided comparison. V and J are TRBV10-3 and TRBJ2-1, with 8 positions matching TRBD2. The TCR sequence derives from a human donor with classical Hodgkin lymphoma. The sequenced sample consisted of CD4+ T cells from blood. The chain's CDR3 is CAISERGSGTYNEQFF. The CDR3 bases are TGTGCCATCAGCGAAAGGGGTAGCGGGACCTACAATGAGCAGTTCTTC.